This entry lists 14 T cell receptor beta chains sequenced from one sample in a study of Ad26.COV2.S vaccination and SARS-CoV-2 variants. Regarding treatment: roughly 20 received Ad26.COV2.S at low or high dose, single or two shots; about 5 received placebo; per-sample allocation not given. Sampling was performed 63 days after the first vaccine or placebo injection. This table comes from immunoSEQ multiplex PCR, and its TCRdb copy is limited to in-frame clones, with some not included. The sample shows around 370,000 clones, around 83% of them seen only once. This material consisted of peripheral blood, taken in a trial of Ad26.COV2.S vaccine versus placebo. The receptors originated from a person between 18 and 65 years old who received the Ad26.COV2.S COVID-19 vaccine or a placebo.

CDR3 loop: CASSFRQGPEAFF. CDR3 bases: TGTGCCAGCAGCTTTCGTCAAGGCCCTGAAGCTTTCTTT. The V and J genes are TRBV7-2 and TRBJ1-1; D is undetermined. V dropped 3 bases and J dropped 6 bases, with 11 bases sitting between them. CDR1 is SGHTA and CDR2 is FQGNSA in the germline V gene. This CDR3 comprises 13 residues.

The V call is TRBV14, the J call TRBJ2-3; weak D call: TRBD2 (6 bases). The length of the CDR3 is 19 residues. The V and J ends lost 1 base and 2 bases respectively, with 22 bases between them. Germline V gene data show CDR1 as SGHDN and CDR2 as FVKESK. CDR3 region: CASSQVSPYTSWATDTQYF. DNA of the CDR3: TGTGCCAGCAGCCAAGTAAGCCCTTATACTAGCTGGGCCACAGATACGCAGTATTTT.

The chain couples TRBV29-1 to TRBJ2-7; D uncertain. The CDR3 loop spans 11 amino acids. V was pared by 4 bases and J by 3 bases, with 7 bases between. Germline V gene data show CDR1 as SQVTM and CDR2 as ANQGSEA. CDR3 coding DNA: TGCAGCGTTGCCAAGGACTACGAGCAGTACTTC. This translates into CSVAKDYEQYF.

As regards this clone: At the DNA level, this CDR3 is encoded by other sequences in the same sample as well. The chain uses TRBV29-1 and TRBJ1-1, with D unresolved. CDR1 and CDR2 from the germline V gene are SQVTM and ANQGSEA. V was shortened by 2 bases and J by 4 bases, with 8 bases between the two germline ends. This CDR3 is built from 12 residues. DNA for the CDR3: TGCAGCGTTGAAAGAAGTGGCACTGAAGCTTTCTTT. Protein product: CSVERSGTEAFF.

This chain links TRBV6-6 with TRBJ2-3, with 7 bases fitting TRBD1. The CDR3 is made up of 15 amino acids. Germline CDR1 MNHNY, CDR2 SVGAGI (reference sequence). V lost 6 bases, J lost 3 bases, and 9 bases stayed unmatched. CDR3 nucleotides: TGTGCCAGCAGCCGTCGACAGGGAAATACAGATACGCAGTATTTT. It codes for CASSRRQGNTDTQYF.

This rearrangement joins TRBV5-1 to TRBJ2-3; D gene unclear. Per the germline V gene, CDR1 is SGHRS and CDR2 is YFSETQ. The germline V and J ends were trimmed by 0 bases and 2 bases, with 10 bases remaining between them. There are 15 residues in the CDR3. This CDR3 is CASSLENKVTDTQYF. As DNA, the CDR3 is TGCGCCAGCAGCTTGGAGAATAAAGTCACAGATACGCAGTATTTT.

Turning to this clone: The same CDR3 also results from other DNA sequences found in this sample. The rearrangement links TRBV11-2 to TRBJ2-5; D unclear. The CDR3 contains 13 residues. Trimming removed 3 bases at V and 1 base at J, with 6 bases between. The germline V gene encodes CDR1 SGHAT and CDR2 FQNNGV. The CDR3 reads CASSLGFQETQYF. Written as DNA, the CDR3 is TGTGCCAGCAGCTTGGGCTTCCAAGAGACCCAGTACTTC. Based on the CDR3 plus reference TRBV11-2 and TRBJ2-5, the full variable domain is EAGVAQSPRYKIIEKRQSVAFWCNPISGHATLYWYQQILGQGPKLLIQFQNNGVVDDSQLPKDRFSAERLKGVDSTLKIQPAKLEDSAVYLCASSLGFQETQYFGPGTRLLVL.

The rearrangement links TRBV27 to TRBJ1-5; D gene ambiguous. The V gene lost 0 bases and the J gene lost 2 bases, with 8 bases spanning the gap. CDR3 length equals 15 residues. The germline V gene has CDR1 MNHEY and CDR2 SMNVEV (reference sequence). This CDR3 reads CASSLSGRGNQPQHF. The CDR3 bases are TGTGCCAGCAGTTTATCGGGGAGGGGCAATCAGCCCCAGCATTTT.

The chain employs TRBV11-2 and TRBJ1-3; D remains unclear. CDR3 length: 14 amino acids. Trimming left V 7 bases short and J 0 bases short, with 10 bases between. The germline gives CDR1 SGHAT, CDR2 FQNNGV. CDR3 sequence: CASTPWRSGNTIYF. The CDR3 nucleotides are TGTGCCAGCACTCCCTGGCGCTCTGGAAACACCATATATTTT.

The rearrangement uses TRBV12-2 and TRBJ2-3; the listed D gene, TRBD2, was not tested against the DNA. TRBV12-2 is recorded as a pseudogene. The CDR3 is 17 amino acids. CDR3 residues: CASRLSDSGNMGHTQYF. The CDR3, as DNA: TGTGCAAGTCGCTTAAGTGATAGCGGGAATATGGGGCATACGCAGTATTTT.

This clone has more than one count but fewer than ten. CDR3 DNA: TGTGCCAGCAGCTTAGAAGCGGGACAGACCGGGGAGCTGTTTTTT. It translates to CASSLEAGQTGELFF. This chain uses TRBV7-9 with TRBJ2-2; TRBD1 or TRBD2 may be the D gene (7 bases each). Trimming stripped 1 base from V and 5 bases from J, with 11 bases between. Germline CDR1 reads SEHNR; CDR2 reads FQNEAQ (reference sequence). The CDR3 extends over 15 amino acids. The variable domain in full, completed from reference TRBV7-9 and TRBJ2-2, reads DTGVSQNPRHKITKRGQNVTFRCDPISEHNRLYWYRQTLGQGPEFLTYFQNEAQLEKSRLLSDRFSAERPKGSFSTLEIQRTEQGDSAMYLCASSLEAGQTGELFFGEGSRLTVL.

The V and J genes are TRBV18 and TRBJ1-6, with D tentatively TRBD1 (5 bases). CDR3 size: 17 residues. The germline CDR1 and CDR2 sequences are KGHSH and LQKENI. Trimming pared 6 bases from V and 4 bases from J, leaving 19 bases between. The CDR3 loop is CASSSSQGGSYNSPLHF. CDR3 nucleotide sequence: TGTGCCAGCTCGTCCTCTCAGGGTGGTTCGTATAATTCACCCCTCCACTTT. The variable domain in full, with the rest retrieved from reference TRBV18 and TRBJ1-6, is NAGVMQNPRHLVRRRGQEARLRCSPMKGHSHVYWYRQLPEEGLKFMVYLQKENIIDESGMPKERFSAEFPKEGPSILRIQQVVRGDSAAYFCASSSSQGGSYNSPLHFGNGTRLTVT.

This clone was detected once. The CDR3 region has the DNA TGTGCCAGCAGTGAAGTGGCGTGGGGGGCGAACACAGATACGCAGTATTTT. Translation gives CASSEVAWGANTDTQYF. V usage is TRBV2 and J usage is TRBJ2-3; D tentatively reads TRBD1 or TRBD2 (6 bases each). The CDR3 runs to 17 residues. V dropped 1 base and J dropped 2 bases, with 16 bases sitting between them. CDR1 and CDR2 from the germline V gene are SNHLY and FYNNEI. Combining the CDR3 with reference TRBV2 and TRBJ2-3 gives the whole variable domain EPEVTQTPSHQVTQMGQEVILRCVPISNHLYFYWYRQILGQKVEFLVSFYNNEISEKSEIFDDQFSVERPDGSNFTLKIRSTKLEDSAMYFCASSEVAWGANTDTQYFGPGTRLTVL.

This chain uses TRBV4-3 with TRBJ2-1; D not certain. The V and J ends lost 2 bases and 9 bases respectively, with 17 bases between them. CDR1 is LGHNA and CDR2 is YSLEER in the germline V gene. CDR3 length: 15 amino acids. The CDR3 protein is CASSQLLDGSGEQFF. CDR3 nucleotide sequence: TGCGCCAGCAGCCAACTCCTAGATGGTTCGGGTGAGCAGTTCTTC.